The present T cell receptor beta chain was sequenced within a study of T cell responses to AZD1222 COVID-19 vaccine. Points from the study as a whole: Clonal diversity was possibly underestimated, and white British individuals and females predominated among donors.

The assay was immunoSEQ multiplex PCR, and TCRdb's table has in-frame clones only and misses some. The sample shows around 100,000 clones, about 90% of them seen only once. Comments on this clone: The antigen is undetermined.

Sequencing was performed on peripheral blood, taken 28 days after the second AZD1222 dose. The receptor's source is an adult who received the AZD1222 COVID-19 vaccine.

The CDR3 here is CASSLPGLAGGLSTDTQYF. The CDR3 DNA is TGTGCCAGCAGCCTACCGGGACTAGCGGGAGGACTTAGCACAGATACGCAGTATTTT. The chain combines TRBV5-6 with TRBJ2-3, with 15 positions matching TRBD2. In germline, CDR1 is SGHDT, CDR2 YYEEEE. V shed 4 bases, J shed 0 bases, and the junction held 9 bases outside the gene matches. This CDR3 has 19 amino acids.